A single sample is the source of the 30 T cell receptor beta chains below, sequenced in a study of T cells expressing NK-cell markers. From the 5' RACE reads, TCRdb lists one entry per CDR3 protein and no DNA. The data show about 110,000 distinct CDR3 sequences, and the top ten clones hold roughly 18%. Sequenced: blood T cells: a sorted CD56 or NKG2C T cell subset, CD4+ or CD8+ T cells, or bulk PBMC T cells (not recorded which). The receptors here all came from a woman between 18 and 70 years old in good health.

The chain has TRBV6-5 and TRBJ2-7; as DNA is missing, the TRBD2 call by TCRdb cannot be tested. CDR1 is MNHEY, CDR2 SVGAGI, per germline. This CDR3 spans 15 amino acids. CDR3 sequence: CASSYRTSGNYEQYF.

The chain joins TRBV29-1 to TRBJ2-2. The CDR3 runs 12 residues. The germline CDR1 and CDR2 sequences are SQVTM and ANQGSEA. The CDR3 sequence is CSAKGYSGELFF.

V gene TRBV12-3 or TRBV12-4 combines with J gene TRBJ2-5; TCRdb designates TRBD2, a call that cannot be tested without DNA. The CDR3 is 12 residues long. The CDR3 sequence: CASSDWAGTQYF.

In terms of frequency, this clonotype is medium-sized. The chain carries TRBV6-2 or TRBV6-3 and TRBJ2-1; TCRdb's D gene call, TRBD2, goes unchecked for lack of DNA. There are 19 residues in the CDR3. CDR1 and CDR2 (germline): MNHEY, SVGEGT. CDR3 amino acids: CASSYTETLLAGENNEQFF.

The gene calls are TRBV9 and TRBJ2-1; checking the TCRdb D call of TRBD2 is not possible without DNA. The CDR3 sequence is 17 residues long. Germline V gene lookup returns CDR1 SGDLS and CDR2 YYNGEE. CDR3: CASSVGGYGPFYNEQFF.

This clonotype is medium-sized by frequency. The J gene is TRBJ1-5, the V gene TRBV27; the D call from TCRdb, TRBD1, cannot be confirmed without DNA. The CDR3 is made up of 13 amino acids. Germline-derived CDR1 and CDR2 are MNHEY and SMNVEV (reference sequence). CDR3: CASSKGRTQPQHF.

V and J are TRBV7-7 and TRBJ2-5; TCRdb lists TRBD1, though no DNA is available to test this call. The CDR3 consists of 13 residues. The germline gives CDR1 SSHAT, CDR2 FNYEAQ (reference sequence). CDR3 sequence reads: CASSLARGETQYF.

The chain carries TRBV28 and TRBJ2-5; TCRdb gives TRBD1 as the D gene, but with no DNA this cannot be confirmed. Germline CDR1 reads MDHEN; CDR2 reads SYDVKM. The CDR3 spans 16 residues. This CDR3 is CASSLQSPGTRETQYF.

This chain connects TRBV2 to TRBJ2-7; TCRdb's D gene call, TRBD2, goes unchecked for lack of DNA. This CDR3 region has 15 residues. The germline V gene has CDR1 SNHLY and CDR2 FYNNEI. CDR3 amino acids: CASREASGRGYEQYF.

The chain couples TRBV4-3 to TRBJ2-3; lacking DNA, the TRBD2 call made by TCRdb goes unchecked. This CDR3 is built from 14 residues. CDR1 and CDR2 (germline): LGHNA, YSLEER. The CDR3 region is CASSSRLVSDTQYF.

The chain links TRBV7-6 to TRBJ2-1; absent DNA, TCRdb's TRBD2 call cannot be checked. The germline V gene has CDR1 SGHVS and CDR2 FNYEAQ. This CDR3 comprises 17 residues. The CDR3 loop reads CASSFSGASGGRYEQFF.

CDR3 amino acids: CASSQVLAGVGTGELFF. The chain couples TRBV3-1 to TRBJ2-2; TCRdb's D gene call, TRBD2, goes unchecked for lack of DNA. From germline, CDR1 is LGHDT and CDR2 YNNKEL (reference sequence). The CDR3 extends over 17 amino acids.

The chain is built from TRBV20-1 and TRBJ1-5; TCRdb lists TRBD1, though no DNA is available to test this call. Germline loops: CDR1 DFQATT, CDR2 SNEGSKA (reference sequence). The CDR3 covers 15 residues. The CDR3 spells CSAKGGQFGNQPQHF.

J is TRBJ1-1 and V is TRBV3-1; the D gene TCRdb calls, TRBD1, cannot be checked with no DNA. The germline V gene has CDR1 LGHDT and CDR2 YNNKEL (reference sequence). This CDR3 spans 14 amino acids. This CDR3 reads CASSQEGGPAEAFF.

This chain links TRBV12-3 or TRBV12-4 with TRBJ1-2; TCRdb calls TRBD1, which cannot be checked without DNA. There are 16 residues in the CDR3. The CDR3 spells CASSLVAQGANYGYTF.

The chain combines TRBV27 with TRBJ2-3. The germline gives CDR1 MNHEY, CDR2 SMNVEV (reference sequence). The CDR3 covers 12 residues. The CDR3 is CASSWSGDTQYF.

The J gene is TRBJ2-1, the V gene TRBV4-3; TCRdb reports TRBD2, a call that lacks DNA to check it against. The germline V gene has CDR1 LGHNA and CDR2 YSLEER. The CDR3 totals 16 residues. CDR3 amino acids: CASSQDGERGYNEQFF.

The chain uses TRBV2 and TRBJ2-1; with no DNA, the TCRdb D assignment of TRBD1 cannot be verified. This CDR3 comprises 16 residues. Germline CDR1 reads SNHLY; CDR2 reads FYNNEI. CDR3 region: CASSVRVTGAYNEQFF.

The chain couples TRBV11-2 to TRBJ2-1. Germline assignment: CDR1 SGHAT and CDR2 FQNNGV. This CDR3 has 15 amino acids. The chain's CDR3 is CASSSSGPTYNEQFF.

V and J are TRBV6-5 and TRBJ2-1; the TCRdb call, TRBD1, lacks DNA for checking. The CDR3 loop spans 12 amino acids. CDR1 is MNHEY and CDR2 is SVGAGI in the germline V gene. The CDR3 sequence is CASSYPPNEQFF.

The rearrangement uses TRBV7-2 and TRBJ2-1; TCRdb lists TRBD2, though no DNA is available to test this call. The CDR3 sequence is 16 residues long. Germline assignment: CDR1 SGHTA and CDR2 FQGNSA. Here the CDR3 reads CASSFSGGLSYNEQFF.

The chain recombines TRBV12-3 or TRBV12-4 with TRBJ2-7; without DNA, the TCRdb call of TRBD2 cannot be checked. The CDR3 contains 15 residues. CDR3 loop: CASSFQLAPVYEQYF.

V usage is TRBV6-5 and J usage is TRBJ2-1; there is no DNA to check the TCRdb D call of TRBD2. Looked up from germline, CDR1 is MNHEY and CDR2 is SVGAGI. CDR3 length: 16 amino acids. CDR3 in amino acids: CASSFQGSGTYNEQFF.

This sequence joins TRBV4-2 and TRBJ1-3; TCRdb's assignment of TRBD1 cannot be checked, as there is no DNA. Germline V gene sequence: CDR1 LGHNA, CDR2 YNFKEQ. The CDR3 has 16 residues. CDR3 protein: CASSQPGPSAGNTIYF.

V usage is TRBV7-9 and J usage is TRBJ2-1; absent DNA, TCRdb's TRBD2 call cannot be checked. In germline, CDR1 is SEHNR, CDR2 FQNEAQ (reference sequence). This CDR3 has 12 residues. This CDR3 reads CASSLGTGEQFF.

The chain employs TRBV20-1 and TRBJ2-6. The CDR3 has 16 amino acids. Per germline, CDR1 DFQATT and CDR2 SNEGSKA (reference sequence). The CDR3: CSASPASGPGANVLTF.

This chain uses TRBV5-1 with TRBJ1-2; no DNA is available, so the TRBD1 call from TCRdb remains unchecked. Germline V gene data show CDR1 as SGHRS and CDR2 as YFSETQ. There are 18 residues in the CDR3. The CDR3 sequence: CASSLSGGPTGSNYGYTF.

This chain connects TRBV28 to TRBJ2-4; as DNA is missing, the TRBD1 call by TCRdb cannot be tested. The length of the CDR3 is 18 residues. Germline V gene sequence: CDR1 MDHEN, CDR2 SYDVKM. The CDR3 spells CASRLLSTGGIRGNIQYF.

The rearrangement links TRBV12-3 or TRBV12-4 to TRBJ1-4. CDR3 length: 14 residues. The chain's CDR3 is CASSLGPSDEKLFF.

V gene TRBV30 combines with J gene TRBJ2-2; TCRdb picks TRBD1, but there is no DNA to check that call. The CDR3 sequence is 14 residues long. Germline values: CDR1 GTSNPN, CDR2 SVGIG (reference sequence). The chain's CDR3 is CAWRGGTNTGELFF.